A selection of T cell receptor beta chains follows, all from one sample in a study of early T cells in non-severe SARS-CoV-2 infection. In TCRdb, the 5' RACE reads were re-called with MiXCR into one record per CDR3 protein. The data hold under 65,000 distinct CDR3 sequences, with over 10% observed a single time. Sequences were derived from whole blood, sampled at baseline. The origin of the receptors is an adult who was a healthcare worker with PCR-confirmed SARS-CoV-2 infection or an uninfected control (not recorded which). CDR3s include the opening cysteine and the closing phenylalanine or tryptophan. D genes are given only for firm matches. Where a row states a size, it is once, few, many or the class of an expanded clone; other rows omit it.

>TRBJ2-1|TRBV20-1|few|.
TGCAGTGCCGTCCGACTGTACAATGAGCAGTTCTTC
CSAVRLYNEQFF
>TRBJ2-3|TRBV19|once|TRBD2
TGTGCCAGTAGTATAGCCGGACTAGCGGGGACAGATACGCAGTATTTT
CASSIAGLAGTDTQYF
>TRBJ1-1|TRBV19|.|.
TGTGCCAGTAGTATAGGTGCCGCGAACACTGAAGCTTTCTTT
CASSIGAANTEAFF
>TRBJ1-6|TRBV6-1|.|.
TGTGCCAGCAGTGACATATCGGGGGGGTCACCCCTCCTCTTT
CASSDISGGSPLLF
>TRBJ2-3|TRBV7-2|few|TRBD2
TGTGCCAGCAGCTTCCCACAAACTAGCGGGGATACGCAGTATTTT
CASSFPQTSGDTQYF
>TRBJ2-5|TRBV7-9|.|TRBD1
TGTGCCAGCAGCCCTCAACCGGGACAGGGGGGAGAGACCCAGTACTTC
CASSPQPGQGGETQYF
>TRBJ2-1|TRBV7-9|medium-sized|.
TGTGCCAGCAGCTTAGGGCCCCCCAATGAGCAGTTCTTC
CASSLGPPNEQFF
>TRBJ2-7|TRBV20-1|few|.
TGCAGTGCTAGAGAAGCGGGTAGTGGGCCCTACGAGCAGTACTTC
CSAREAGSGPYEQYF
>TRBJ2-7|TRBV28|many|.
TGTGCCAGCAGTCGAACTCCGAGCTCCTACGAGCAGTACTTC
CASSRTPSSYEQYF
>TRBJ2-1|TRBV9|.|TRBD2
TGTGCCAGCAGCGTAGACTCAGGCGGGAGCTATGAGCAGTTCTTC
CASSVDSGGSYEQFF
>TRBJ2-5|TRBV11-2|many|TRBD2
TGTGCCAGCACCTGGACTAGCGGGGTTCAAGAGACCCAGTACTTC
CASTWTSGVQETQYF
>TRBJ2-5|TRBV5-1|few|TRBD1
TGCGCCAGCAGCTTGGGGACAGGGATCGGAGAGACCCAGTACTTC
CASSLGTGIGETQYF
>TRBJ2-1|TRBV24-1|.|TRBD2
TGTGCCACCAGTGATTTGGACCGCACGGGGGGATATTTTAGATATGAGCAGTTCTTC
CATSDLDRTGGYFRYEQFF
>TRBJ2-7|TRBV11-2|.|TRBD1
TGTGCCAGCAGCCAGGGACAGGTAATCTACGAGCAGTACTTC
CASSQGQVIYEQYF
>TRBJ1-2|TRBV5-1|few|.
TGCGCCAGCAGCTTGACCAGGACAGAGGCCTATGGCTACACCTTC
CASSLTRTEAYGYTF
>TRBJ2-7|TRBV30|many|.
TGTGCCTGCCTGCTAGCGACCGAGCAGTACTTC
CACLLATEQYF
>TRBJ1-3|TRBV5-5|few|.
TGTGCCAGCAGCTTGGTCAGCGACTCTGGAAACACCATATATTTT
CASSLVSDSGNTIYF
>TRBJ2-3|TRBV7-2|.|TRBD2
TGTGCCAGCAGCCCCACTCACCTAGCGGGCCTCACAGATACGCAGTATTTT
CASSPTHLAGLTDTQYF
>TRBJ1-1|TRBV4-3|.|.
TGCGCCAGCAGCCAAGGAGGATCCGAAGCTTTCTTT
CASSQGGSEAFF
>TRBJ2-7|TRBV29-1|few|.
TGCAGCGTTGGGACACCCTCCTACGAGCAGTACTTC
CSVGTPSYEQYF